This T cell receptor (beta chain) is drawn from a study of Ad26.COV2.S vaccination and SARS-CoV-2 variants (dated by TCRdb to the early 2020s). General notes on the study: Vaccine-arm donors were drawn from COV1001, a multicentre, randomized, double-blind, placebo-controlled phase I-IIa trial of Ad26.COV2.S in healthy adults. Ad26.COV2.S was administered intramuscularly at a dose of 5x10^10 or 1x10^11 viral particles, either as one shot or as two shots given 56 days apart. Investigators remained blinded to trial group allocation during experiments and outcome assessment. Sequencing of the TCRbeta repertoire served to evaluate the specificity and breadth of SARS-CoV-2-reactive T cell receptors following Ad26.COV2.S vaccination. Trial participants were randomized into five groups of five: low-dose or high-dose Ad26.COV2.S given once or twice, or placebo on both occasions. The TCR-sequenced set comprised around 30 samples: around 20 Ad26.COV2.S vaccine recipients, 5 placebo recipients and 8 SARS-CoV-2 convalescent individuals. Results and caveats for the whole study, not just this receptor: Ad26.COV2.S recipients had higher spike-specific TCR breadth than placebo recipients (P = 0.0014). The authors noted that total T cell responses may have been underestimated by the TCR breadth and depth analyses. Vaccine and placebo recipients had comparable non-spike TCR breadth, which fits with the vaccine containing only spike. The study was not powered to compare responses between vaccine doses or regimens. Substantial breadth of spike-specific CD8+ and CD4+ T cell responses was reported after vaccination.

The immunoSEQ Assay was used to sequence TCRbeta CDR3 regions. After extraction, genomic DNA underwent amplification by bias-controlled multiplex PCR, followed by high-throughput sequencing. Per the original workflow: To quantify the absolute abundance of every unique TCRbeta CDR3 region, sequences were collapsed and filtered. T cell fraction was estimated by normalizing TCRbeta template counts to usable DNA, with usable DNA measured through amplification of reference genes found in all nucleated cells. Repertoire TCRs were annotated as SARS-CoV-2-specific by exact matching of V gene, CDR3 amino acid sequence and J gene to a known reactive TCR set. MIRA supplied the reference SARS-CoV-2 TCR set, which was filtered for enrichment in COVID-19-positive ImmuneCODE repertoires so that public or cross-reactive TCRs were removed. Drawing on the MIRA antigens, annotated TCRs were analysed further at the level of specific ORF or position within ORF. Breadth was defined as annotated unique rearrangements over total unique productive rearrangements; depth was the summed frequency of those rearrangements. Two-sided Wilcoxon rank-sum tests were applied when comparing TCR breadth between groups. The table was pulled from immuneACCESS by TCRdb, which kept in-frame rearrangements only. Such tables lose some clones; where checked, under half of the loss comes from unresolved V genes, and the rest has no known cause. D and trimming were read from the DNA, whereas the V and J calls and clone size are those reported in that table. The sample table lists about half a million clones, about 89% of them with a count of one. Together, the top ten hold about 1.5% of the sample.

V is reduced by 4 bases and J by 1 base, leaving a spacing of 7 bases between them. Including cysteine and phenylalanine, the CDR3 has 14 amino acids. Only the CDR3 portion is preserved as DNA: 42 bases, with reading frame beginning at the first base. Based on the germline V gene, the CDR1 and CDR2 sequences are SNHLY and FYNNEI. Points on this clone: Its antigen remains undetermined. No much larger clone is present one base from it, and per-base qualities are unavailable.

In light of the paper, this sample's treatment or condition label describes: about 20 received Ad26.COV2.S at low or high dose, single or two shots; about 5 received placebo; per-sample allocation not given. Repertoires of vaccine and placebo recipients were sequenced from samples collected on day 63 after the first injection. Cohort 1b enrolled about 25 adults aged 18-55 years at a single site in Boston, USA, between 29 July and 7 August 2020. Ad26.COV2.S was a replication-incompetent adenovirus type 26 vector that expressed a prefusion-stabilized SARS-CoV-2 spike protein derived from the original Wuhan strain.

The sample was peripheral blood, taken in a trial of Ad26.COV2.S vaccine versus placebo. The origin of this receptor is a person aged 18-60 years who received the Ad26.COV2.S COVID-19 vaccine or a placebo. The receptor chain draws on TRBV2 and TRBJ1-4, with the D gene uncertain. The CDR3 amino acid sequence is: CASSAGLTNEKLFF. The base sequence is TGTGCCAGCAGTGCCGGTCTAACTAATGAAAAACTGTTTTTT.